This TCR beta chain emerged from a study of identical twins. Notes on the study in general: With beta out-of-frame sequences, excess sharing by twins was weaker.

Germline V gene lookup returns CDR1 MNHNS and CDR2 SASEGT. V shed 2 bases and J shed 2 bases, with 9 bases lying between them. The CDR3 contains 14 residues. TCRdb reprocessed the 5' RACE reads via MiXCR and lists one record per CDR3 protein. This sample has 750,000 to 950,000 distinct CDR3 sequences; roughly 12% occur once, and the top ten carry roughly 1.6%. On this clonotype: Its target is not known.

This sample was also put to use in a study of yellow fever vaccine responses in identical twins.

The material sequenced was PBMCs. This rearrangement joins TRBV6-1 to TRBJ1-1, with a possible D match to TRBD1 (5 bases). The clonotype comes from a woman between 18 and 29 years old in good health. CDR3 sequence (DNA): TGTGCCAGCAGTGAACGGGGGTTTAACACTGAAGCTTTCTTT. Amino acids: CASSERGFNTEAFF.